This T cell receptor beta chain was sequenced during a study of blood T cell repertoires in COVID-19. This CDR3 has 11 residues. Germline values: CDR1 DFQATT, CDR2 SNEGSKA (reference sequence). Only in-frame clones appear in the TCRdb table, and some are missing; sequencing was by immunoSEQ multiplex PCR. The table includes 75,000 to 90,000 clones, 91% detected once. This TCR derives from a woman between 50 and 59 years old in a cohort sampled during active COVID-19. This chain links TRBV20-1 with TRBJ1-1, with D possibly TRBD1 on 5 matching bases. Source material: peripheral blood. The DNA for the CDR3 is TGCGCCCCAGGACAGAACACTGAAGCTTTCTTT. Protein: CAPGQNTEAFF.